This TCR beta chain came from a study of control samples from healthy donors and cancer patients. Clones were sequenced by immunoSEQ multiplex PCR, and TCRdb holds only the in-frame ones, with some missing. This sample carries 95,000 to 150,000 clones, approximately 88% of them seen once, and the ten largest clones take 3.4%. The germline V gene has CDR1 GTSNPN and CDR2 SVGIG (reference sequence). The CDR3 consists of 13 residues. V lost 3 bases and J lost 0; bases outside the gene matches: 1. Sequenced sample: blood. This receptor was taken from a middle-aged man in good health. The rearrangement uses TRBV30 and TRBJ1-1, with TRBD1 matching over 7 bases. The CDR3 is CAWSGTVNTEAFF. As DNA, the CDR3 is TGTGCCTGGAGCGGGACAGTGAACACTGAAGCTTTCTTT.